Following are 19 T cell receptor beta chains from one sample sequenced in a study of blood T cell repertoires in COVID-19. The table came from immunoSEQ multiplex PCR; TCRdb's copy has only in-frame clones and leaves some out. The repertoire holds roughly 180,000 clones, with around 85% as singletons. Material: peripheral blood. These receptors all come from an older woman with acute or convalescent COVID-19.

CDR3 sequence reads: CASSLSPPGWLAGGNNEQFF. The CDR3 DNA is TGTGCCAGCAGTTTATCCCCCCCCGGGTGGTTAGCGGGAGGTAACAATGAGCAGTTCTTC. The chain is built from TRBV27 and TRBJ2-1; TRBD2 aligns across 10 bases. CDR1 and CDR2 from the germline V gene are MNHEY and SMNVEV (reference sequence). The J segment lost 5 bases and the V segment lost 0 bases, leaving 16 bases of the junction unmatched. There are 20 residues in the CDR3.

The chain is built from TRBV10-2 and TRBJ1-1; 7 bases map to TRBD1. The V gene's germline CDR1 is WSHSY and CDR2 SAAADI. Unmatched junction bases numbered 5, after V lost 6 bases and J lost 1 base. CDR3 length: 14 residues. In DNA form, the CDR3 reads TGCGCCAGCAGCTCGACAGGGACGAACACTGAAGCTTTCTTT. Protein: CASSSTGTNTEAFF.

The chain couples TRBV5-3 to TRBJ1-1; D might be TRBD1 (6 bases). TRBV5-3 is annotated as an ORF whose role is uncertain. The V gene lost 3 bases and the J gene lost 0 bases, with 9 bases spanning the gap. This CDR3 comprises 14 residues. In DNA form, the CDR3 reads TGTGCCAGAAGCTCGGACAGATTGAACACTGAAGCTTTCTTT. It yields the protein CARSSDRLNTEAFF.

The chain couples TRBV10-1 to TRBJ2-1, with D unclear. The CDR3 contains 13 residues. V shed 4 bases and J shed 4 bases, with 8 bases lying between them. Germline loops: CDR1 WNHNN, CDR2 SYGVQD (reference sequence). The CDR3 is CASSASLYNEQFF. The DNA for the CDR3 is TGCGCCAGCAGTGCGAGCCTGTACAATGAGCAGTTCTTC.

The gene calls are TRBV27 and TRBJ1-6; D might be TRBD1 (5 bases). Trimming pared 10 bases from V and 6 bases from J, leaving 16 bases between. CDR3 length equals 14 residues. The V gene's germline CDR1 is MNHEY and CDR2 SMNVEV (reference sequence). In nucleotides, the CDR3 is TGTGCCACCAAGGGGCAAGTCATTAATTCACCCCTCCACTTT. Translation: CATKGQVINSPLHF.

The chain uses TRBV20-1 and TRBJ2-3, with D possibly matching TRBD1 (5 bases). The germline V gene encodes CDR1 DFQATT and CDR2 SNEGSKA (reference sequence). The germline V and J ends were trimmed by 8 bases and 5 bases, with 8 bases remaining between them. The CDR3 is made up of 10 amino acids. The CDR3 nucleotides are TGCAGTTCCAGGGTAGATACGCAGTATTTT. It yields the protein CSSRVDTQYF.

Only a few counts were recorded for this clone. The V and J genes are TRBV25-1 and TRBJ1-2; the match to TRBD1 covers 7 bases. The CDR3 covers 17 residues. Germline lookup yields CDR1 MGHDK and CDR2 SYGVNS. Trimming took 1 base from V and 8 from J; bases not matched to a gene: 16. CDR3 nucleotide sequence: TGTGCCAGCAGTGAATTCGGAAGGACTGACAGGGCGAGCGGCTACACCTTC. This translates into CASSEFGRTDRASGYTF.

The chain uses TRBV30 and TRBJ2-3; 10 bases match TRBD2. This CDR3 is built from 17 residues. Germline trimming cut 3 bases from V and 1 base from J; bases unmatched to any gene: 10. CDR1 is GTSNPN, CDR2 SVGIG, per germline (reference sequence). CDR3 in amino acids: CAWRRGIGLAGTDTQYF. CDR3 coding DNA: TGTGCCTGGAGACGAGGTATCGGACTAGCGGGCACAGATACGCAGTATTTT.

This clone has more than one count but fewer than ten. As DNA, the CDR3 is TGTGCCAGCATTACAGGGTCTGCAGTCAAAAACATTCAGTACTTC. It encodes CASITGSAVKNIQYF. The chain couples TRBV6-5 to TRBJ2-4; TRBD1 is a possible D gene (6 bases). V lost 7 bases and J lost 3, with 16 bases in between. The length of the CDR3 is 15 residues. Germline V gives CDR1 MNHEY, CDR2 SVGAGI.

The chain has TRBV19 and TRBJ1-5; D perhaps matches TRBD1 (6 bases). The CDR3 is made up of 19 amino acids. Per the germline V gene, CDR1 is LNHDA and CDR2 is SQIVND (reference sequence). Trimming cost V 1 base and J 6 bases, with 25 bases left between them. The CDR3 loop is CASSIGVGRGSAVGQPQHF. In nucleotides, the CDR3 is TGTGCCAGTAGTATAGGCGTAGGCAGGGGTAGCGCAGTAGGTCAGCCCCAGCATTTT.

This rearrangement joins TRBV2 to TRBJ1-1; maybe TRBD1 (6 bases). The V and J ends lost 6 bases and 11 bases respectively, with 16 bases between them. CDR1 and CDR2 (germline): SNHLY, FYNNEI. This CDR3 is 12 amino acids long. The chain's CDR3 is CASSLQGLWAFF. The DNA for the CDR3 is TGTGCCAGCAGCCTACAGGGCCTGTGGGCTTTCTTT.

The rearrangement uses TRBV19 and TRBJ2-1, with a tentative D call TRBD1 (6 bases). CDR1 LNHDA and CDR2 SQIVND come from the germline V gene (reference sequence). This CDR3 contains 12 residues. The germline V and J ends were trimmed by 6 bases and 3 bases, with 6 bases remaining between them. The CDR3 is CASRQGYNEQFF. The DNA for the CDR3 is TGTGCCAGTAGACAGGGCTACAATGAGCAGTTCTTC.

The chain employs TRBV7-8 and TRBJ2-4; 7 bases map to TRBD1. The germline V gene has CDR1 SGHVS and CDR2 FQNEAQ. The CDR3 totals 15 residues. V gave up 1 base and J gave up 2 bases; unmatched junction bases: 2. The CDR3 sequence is CASSLETGSKNIQYF. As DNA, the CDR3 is TGTGCCAGCAGCTTAGAGACAGGGTCCAAAAACATTCAGTACTTC.

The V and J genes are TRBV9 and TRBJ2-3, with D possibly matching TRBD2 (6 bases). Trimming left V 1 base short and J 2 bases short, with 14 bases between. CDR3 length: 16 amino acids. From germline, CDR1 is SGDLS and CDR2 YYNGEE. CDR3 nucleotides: TGTGCCAGCAGCGTATCCATAGCGGCAGACACAGATACGCAGTATTTT. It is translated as CASSVSIAADTDTQYF.

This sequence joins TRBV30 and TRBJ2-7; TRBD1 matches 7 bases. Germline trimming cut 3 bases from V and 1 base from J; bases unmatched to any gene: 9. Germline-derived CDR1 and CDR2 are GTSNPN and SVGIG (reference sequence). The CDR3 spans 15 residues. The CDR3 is CAWRSIGGQSYEQYF. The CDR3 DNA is TGTGCCTGGAGGAGTATAGGGGGCCAATCCTACGAGCAGTACTTC.

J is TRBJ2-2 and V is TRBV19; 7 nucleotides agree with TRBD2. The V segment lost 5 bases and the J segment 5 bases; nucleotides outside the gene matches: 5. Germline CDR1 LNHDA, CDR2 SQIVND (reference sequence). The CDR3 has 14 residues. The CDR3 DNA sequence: TGTGCCAGTAGTCCACTGCGGGAGACCGGGGAGCTGTTTTTT. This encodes CASSPLRETGELFF.

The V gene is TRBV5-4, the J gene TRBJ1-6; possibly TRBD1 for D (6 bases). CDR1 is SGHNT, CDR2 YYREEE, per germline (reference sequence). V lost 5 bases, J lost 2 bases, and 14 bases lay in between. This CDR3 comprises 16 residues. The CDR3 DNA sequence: TGTGCCAGCAGTGGGGACAAGGGGACCTATAATTCACCCCTCCACTTT. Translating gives CASSGDKGTYNSPLHF.

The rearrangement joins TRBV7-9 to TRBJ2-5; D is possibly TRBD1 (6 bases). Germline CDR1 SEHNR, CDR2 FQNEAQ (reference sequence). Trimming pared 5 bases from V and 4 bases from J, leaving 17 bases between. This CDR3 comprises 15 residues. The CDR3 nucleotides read TGTGCCAGCAGCCCCCCCGGCAGGGGCGGAGAGACCCAGTACTTC. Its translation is CASSPPGRGGETQYF.

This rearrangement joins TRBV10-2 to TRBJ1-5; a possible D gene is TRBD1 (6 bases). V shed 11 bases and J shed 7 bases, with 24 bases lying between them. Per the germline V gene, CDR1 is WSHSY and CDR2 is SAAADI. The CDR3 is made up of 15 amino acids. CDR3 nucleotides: TGCGCCTTCAAACAGGGCAGGGGCTTTGCCCAGCCCCAGCATTTT. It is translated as CAFKQGRGFAQPQHF.